The TCR beta chain described here comes from a study of blood T cell repertoires in COVID-19 (dated by TCRdb to the early 2020s). Regarding the study in general: Collaborator samples came from the United States, Italy and Spain and covered acute and convalescent phases of COVID-19. The prospective study material was composed of cDNA or gDNA derived from T cells, B-cell-depleted T cells, or PBMCs. The dataset comprised deeply sampled blood TCRbeta repertoires from subjects exposed to, actively infected with, or recovered from COVID-19. A freely available public database, intended as a resource for researchers studying the immune response to SARS-CoV-2, is where the repertoires were released. The samples were drawn from two sources: the first 160 participants of the ongoing ImmuneRACE study, and approximately 1,300 subjects contributed by 6 global collaborators. The sample metadata nearly always contained a de-identified subject ID, COVID-19 status, age in years and sex. HLA class I and class II types, where available, came from metadata supplied by the sample provider rather than from assay-based typing. Results and caveats for the whole study, not just this receptor: The quantity of clinical and demographic metadata differed by source and by participant and was supplied without curation.

Whole blood was collected in K2EDTA tubes by collaborating institutions according to the institutions' own protocols. Collaborator samples were shipped for TCRbeta analysis as frozen whole blood, isolated PBMCs, or DNA extracted from either sample type. Turning to this clone: Its specific antigen is unknown. Base quality data are lacking; no much larger clone is found one base away.

From its cysteine to its phenylalanine, the CDR3 spans 16 amino acids. Only CDR3 DNA is held: 48 bases, read in frame from base 1. Unmatched junction bases come to 6, with V trimmed by 3 bases and J by 5 bases. Reading the germline V gene gives CDR1 MGHRA and CDR2 YSYEKL. The immunoSEQ Assay, a bias-controlled multiplex PCR, was used to amplify TCRbeta CDR3 regions from genomic DNA. Per the original workflow: Within the assay, amplification of reference gene primers was used to estimate how many nucleated cells each sample contained. To quantify the absolute abundance of each unique TCRbeta CDR3 rearrangement, sequence reads were collapsed and filtered. For each sample, productive Simpson clonality was calculated as the square root of Simpson's diversity index over productive rearrangements. Imported from immuneACCESS, the table was reduced by TCRdb to in-frame sequences with V and J called. These copies leave out some clones; in studies compared against another copy, an unresolved V gene accounts for under half, and the cause of the remainder is not known. That table gives V, J and clone size, and the DNA gave D and trimming. This sample has about 120,000 clones in its table, and 82% of those were observed once. Together, the top ten hold about 12% of the sample.

The rearrangement combines TRBV4-1 with TRBJ2-5; a stretch of 13 junction bases matches TRBD2. This clonotype was sampled from a human donor in a cohort sampled during active COVID-19. The sample consisted of peripheral blood. Read as DNA, the sequence is TGCGCCAGCAGCCATCAACTAGCGGGGGGGCACGAGACCCAGTACTTC. The translation is CASSHQLAGGHETQYF.